The 9 T cell receptor beta chains below were found in one sample sequenced in a study of cytomegalovirus exposure and HLA in healthy donors. Both 60 Vbeta primers and 13 Jbeta primers went into the PCR. Sequencing was performed with immunoSEQ multiplex PCR; in TCRdb, only in-frame clones are kept and a portion is missing. This table has about 160,000 clones, around 90% appearing once. Sequencing was done on a sample of PBMCs. Every receptor here comes from a woman aged 30 to 39 in good health and CMV-seronegative.

The V call is TRBV6-1, the J call TRBJ2-5, with 10 bases fitting TRBD1. The V gene end was trimmed by 2 bases and the J gene end by 11 bases; junction bases not matched to a gene: 14. This CDR3 has 16 residues. CDR1 is MNHNS and CDR2 is SASEGT in the germline V gene. This CDR3 reads CASSELFGTGVGEQYF. The CDR3 DNA reads as TGTGCCAGCAGTGAATTATTCGGGACAGGGGTGGGTGAGCAGTACTTC.

In nucleotides, the CDR3 is TGTGCCAGCAGCCCGTACACCGGGACAGGGCGTAGGCACACAGATACGCAGTATTTT. It specifies CASSPYTGTGRRHTDTQYF. The V gene is TRBV5-6, the J gene TRBJ2-3; 9 positions agree with TRBD1. The CDR3 is made up of 19 amino acids. V lost 4 bases to trimming and J lost 2 bases; unmatched junction nucleotides: 17. CDR1 and CDR2 from the germline V gene are SGHDT and YYEEEE.

V and J are TRBV7-9 and TRBJ2-5; TRBD2 aligns across 8 bases. Near its end, the DNA agrees better with TRBJ2-7, so the J call may be wrong. This CDR3 has 17 amino acids. The germline gives CDR1 SEHNR, CDR2 FQNEAQ (reference sequence). The CDR3 is CASSSSREGGRSYEQYF. CDR3 nucleotide sequence: TGTGCCAGCAGCTCCTCCCGGGAGGGGGGTAGATCCTACGAGCAGTACTTC.

This CDR3 reads CASSLGDRAGANVLTF. CDR3 coding DNA: TGTGCCAGCAGCTTGGGGGACAGGGCTGGGGCCAACGTCCTGACTTTC. This chain links TRBV5-5 with TRBJ2-6; 9 positions agree with TRBD1. The CDR3 loop spans 16 amino acids. Trimming at V came to 0 bases and at J to 2 bases, leaving 0 bases not matched to a gene. CDR1 SGHKS and CDR2 YYEKEE come from the germline V gene (reference sequence).

This clone was recorded once. V gene TRBV5-1 combines with J gene TRBJ2-5; tentative D call: TRBD2 (6 bases). The last part of the DNA fits TRBJ2-7 better; the J call may be wrong. CDR1 and CDR2 from the germline V gene are SGHRS and YFSETQ. The CDR3 loop spans 14 amino acids. CDR3: CASSLAEGGYEQYF. CDR3 nucleotides: TGCGCCAGCAGCTTGGCCGAGGGAGGATACGAGCAGTACTTC.

This clone has a handful of counts. The chain links TRBV2 to TRBJ2-1; 7 nucleotides align to TRBD2. Trimming took 4 bases from V and 6 from J; bases not matched to a gene: 3. CDR3 length: 13 residues. Germline values: CDR1 SNHLY, CDR2 FYNNEI. CDR3 coding DNA: TGTGCCAGCAGTGGCTCTAGCGGCAATGAGCAGTTCTTC. It codes for CASSGSSGNEQFF.

This clone came up once. The chain is built from TRBV11-2 and TRBJ2-1, with 10 nucleotides matching TRBD1. Germline CDR1 is SGHAT and CDR2 is FQNNGV. V was pared by 5 bases and J by 5 bases, with 6 bases of the junction left unmatched. This CDR3 region has 15 residues. The CDR3 nucleotides are TGTGCCAGCAGCCACCGGGACAGGGGAAACAATGAGCAGTTCTTC. Amino acids: CASSHRDRGNNEQFF.

The chain couples TRBV19 to TRBJ1-5; 9 nucleotides align to TRBD1. Losses at the gene ends were 8 bases for V and 4 bases for J; bases not matched to a gene: 3. This CDR3 has 13 residues. The V gene's germline CDR1 is LNHDA and CDR2 SQIVND (reference sequence). CDR3 nucleotide sequence: TGTGCCAGTTGGGACAGGGTGAATCAGCCCCAGCATTTT. Amino acid sequence: CASWDRVNQPQHF.

V usage is TRBV29-1 and J usage is TRBJ1-2; 8 bases align to TRBD1. The CDR3 runs 11 residues. The germline CDR1 and CDR2 sequences are SQVTM and ANQGSEA. The CDR3 DNA follows: TGCAGAATCCGGACAGGGCAAGGCTACACCTTC. This encodes CRIRTGQGYTF.